The 23 T cell receptor beta chains given below trace back to one sample, sequenced in a study of OX40 agonist ivuxolimab in advanced cancers. Sequencing used immunoSEQ multiplex PCR; TCRdb keeps in-frame clones, though not all of them. The table lists about 32,000 clones, approximately 80% of them singletons. The sample consisted of CD4+ or CD8+ T cells sorted from blood, taken in a trial of the OX40 agonist ivuxolimab. These receptors originate from an adult with an advanced solid tumor such as melanoma, head and neck, liver or kidney cancer.

The chain is built from TRBV13 and TRBJ1-1; D is undetermined. CDR1 and CDR2 (germline): PRHDT, FYEKMQ (reference sequence). V was clipped by 6 bases and J by 5 bases, with 13 bases between them. CDR3 length equals 13 residues. The CDR3 coding sequence is TGTGCCAGCAGTCGAGCCCGGGAAACTGAAGCTTTCTTT. It codes for CASSRARETEAFF. Together with reference TRBV13 and TRBJ1-1, the CDR3 gives the full variable domain: AAGVIQSPRHLIKEKRETATLKCYPIPRHDTVYWYQQGPGQDPQFLISFYEKMQSDKGSIPDRFSAQQFSDYHSELNMSSLELGDSALYFCASSRARETEAFFGQGTRLTVV.

The rearrangement uses TRBV14 and TRBJ2-3; 7 bases map to TRBD2. V dropped 0 bases and J dropped 5; count of bases not matched to a gene: 2. Germline CDR1 reads SGHDN; CDR2 reads FVKESK. The CDR3 runs 14 residues. CDR3 bases: TGTGCCAGCAGCCAAGATTGGGGGGGAGATACGCAGTATTTT. This codes for CASSQDWGGDTQYF.

V usage is TRBV15 and J usage is TRBJ2-3, with D perhaps being TRBD1 or TRBD2 (5 bases each). CDR1 is LNHNV and CDR2 is YYDKDF in the germline V gene (reference sequence). V was clipped by 11 bases and J by 1 base, with 16 bases between them. The CDR3 contains 14 residues. DNA of the CDR3: TGTGCCGCTGACTTGGGGGATGGCACAGATACGCAGTATTTT. As protein: CAADLGDGTDTQYF. Complete variable domain (other parts from reference TRBV15 and TRBJ2-3): DAMVIQNPRYQVTQFGKPVTLSCSQTLNHNVMYWYQQKSSQAPKLLFHYYDKDFNNEADTPDNFQSRRPNTSFCFLDIRSPGLGDTAMYLCAADLGDGTDTQYFGPGTRLTVL.

The J gene is TRBJ2-3, the V gene TRBV6-4; a weak D match, TRBD2 (5 bases). Deletions cut 6 bases from V and 4 bases from J, with 11 bases between. From germline, CDR1 is MRHNA and CDR2 SNTAGT. The CDR3 has 13 amino acids. As DNA, the CDR3 is TGTGCCAGCAGCGAGAGCGGCCCAGATACGCAGTATTTT. Its translation: CASSESGPDTQYF.

The chain uses TRBV28 and TRBJ2-2, with TRBD2 matching over 7 bases. The CDR3 is 17 amino acids. Losses at the gene ends were 6 bases for V and 1 base for J; bases not matched to a gene: 11. Per the germline V gene, CDR1 is MDHEN and CDR2 is SYDVKM. The CDR3 here is CASSPLGGTLNTGELFF. The CDR3 DNA reads as TGTGCCAGCAGCCCCCTGGGGGGGACTTTGAACACCGGGGAGCTGTTTTTT.

J is TRBJ1-1 and V is TRBV11-3; tentatively, D is TRBD1 (6 bases). Trimming removed 1 base from V and 5 bases from J, with 14 bases in between. The CDR3 runs 15 residues. Germline CDR1 SGHNT, CDR2 YENEEA. The CDR3 bases are TGTGCCAGCAGCTTAGGGTACGGAGGGGGGACTGAAGCTTTCTTT. Its translation: CASSLGYGGGTEAFF.

With respect to this clone: A single base separates this from a much larger clone, so it may be a read error. This CDR3 is also generated by other DNA sequences in the sample. The J gene is TRBJ2-7, the V gene TRBV6-1; TRBD1 matches at 9 bases. Germline loops: CDR1 MNHNS, CDR2 SASEGT. CDR3 length equals 15 residues. The V segment lost 3 bases and the J segment 0 bases; nucleotides outside the gene matches: 3. In nucleotides, the CDR3 is TGTGCCAGCAGTGAGGGACAGGGACCCTCCTACGAGCAGTACTTC. Protein sequence: CASSEGQGPSYEQYF.

This clone came up a few times. The same CDR3 also results from other DNA sequences found in this sample. This rearrangement joins TRBV29-1 to TRBJ1-2; a possible D gene is TRBD1 (5 bases). The CDR3 totals 11 residues. The germline V and J ends were trimmed by 4 bases and 6 bases, with 9 bases remaining between them. Germline V gene data show CDR1 as SQVTM and CDR2 as ANQGSEA. CDR3 sequence (DNA): TGCAGCGTTGCGGGACTTGATGGCTACACCTTC. Translated, it gives CSVAGLDGYTF. Using reference TRBV29-1 and TRBJ1-2 for the parts outside the CDR3, the full variable domain is SAVISQKPSRDICQRGTSLTIQCQVDSQVTMMFWYRQQPGQSLTLIATANQGSEATYESGFVIDKFPISRPNLTFSTLTVSNMSPEDSSIYLCSVAGLDGYTFGSGTRLTVV.

The chain joins TRBV5-8 to TRBJ2-7, with D uncertain. Trimming pared 0 bases from V and 6 bases from J, leaving 4 bases between. This CDR3 is built from 11 residues. Germline loops: CDR1 SGHTS, CDR2 YDEGEE. CDR3 sequence: CASSLGGEQYF. CDR3 bases: TGTGCCAGCAGCTTGGGGGGCGAGCAGTACTTC.

The rearrangement links TRBV28 to TRBJ1-3; possibly TRBD1 for D (5 bases). Trimming left V 6 bases short and J 8 bases short, with 17 bases between. This CDR3 has 14 residues. Germline CDR1 is MDHEN and CDR2 is SYDVKM. The CDR3 spells CASSPGFGAYTIYF. DNA for the CDR3: TGTGCCAGCAGCCCCGGATTCGGGGCTTACACCATATATTTT.

The CDR3, as DNA: TGTGCCAGCAGCCAAGACAGTTCCTATAATTCACCCCTCCACTTT. Its translation: CASSQDSSYNSPLHF. This rearrangement joins TRBV4-2 to TRBJ1-6; D remains unclear. V was pared by 0 bases and J by 1 base, with 4 bases between. Germline V gene sequence: CDR1 LGHNA, CDR2 YNFKEQ. This CDR3 comprises 15 residues.

This rearrangement joins TRBV27 to TRBJ2-7; D is possibly TRBD1 (5 bases). Germline assignment: CDR1 MNHEY and CDR2 SMNVEV (reference sequence). The CDR3 consists of 15 residues. Trimming pared 3 bases from V and 2 bases from J, leaving 14 bases between. The CDR3 is CASSFSGHLTYEQYF. In DNA form, the CDR3 reads TGTGCCAGCAGTTTTTCAGGGCACCTAACCTACGAGCAGTACTTC.

The chain couples TRBV4-1 to TRBJ2-1, with 11 bases that match TRBD2. V was clipped by 1 base and J by 4 bases; unmatched bases: 3. This CDR3 has 16 residues. In germline, CDR1 is MGHRA, CDR2 YSYEKL. CDR3 region: CASSQVGTSGYNEQFF. CDR3 bases: TGCGCCAGCAGCCAAGTCGGGACTAGCGGATACAATGAGCAGTTCTTC.

This sequence joins TRBV4-1 and TRBJ2-7, with D uncertain. V gave up 0 bases and J gave up 3 bases, with 9 bases separating them. CDR3 length equals 14 residues. Per germline, CDR1 MGHRA and CDR2 YSYEKL. CDR3 amino acids: CASSQDPVSYEQYF. The CDR3 region has the DNA TGCGCCAGCAGCCAAGACCCGGTAAGCTACGAGCAGTACTTC.

The chain links TRBV5-6 to TRBJ2-7; 9 bases are a match to TRBD2. CDR1 is SGHDT, CDR2 YYEEEE, per germline. The CDR3 covers 18 residues. V gave up 0 bases and J gave up 0 bases; unmatched junction bases: 10. This CDR3 is CASSLDGLAPRGSYEQYF. CDR3 in DNA: TGTGCCAGCAGCTTGGACGGACTAGCGCCACGAGGCTCCTACGAGCAGTACTTC.

V gene TRBV5-6 combines with J gene TRBJ1-5; D is unclear. From germline, CDR1 is SGHDT and CDR2 YYEEEE. V was shortened by 5 bases and J by 2 bases, with 11 bases between the two germline ends. The CDR3 sequence is 14 residues long. The DNA of the CDR3 is TGTGCCAGCAGTCCAGCCCCGGGCAATCAGCCCCAGCATTTT. Its protein product is CASSPAPGNQPQHF.

The rearrangement uses TRBV11-2 and TRBJ2-7; no reliable D call. V lost 5 bases and J 0 bases, leaving 11 bases between the germline ends. There are 14 residues in the CDR3. Looked up from germline, CDR1 is SGHAT and CDR2 is FQNNGV. CDR3 in DNA: TGTGCCAGCAGCGTCGCAGGTTCCTCCTACGAGCAGTACTTC. It encodes CASSVAGSSYEQYF.

J is TRBJ2-2 and V is TRBV5-4, with 7 nucleotides matching TRBD1. V dropped 0 bases and J dropped 2; count of bases not matched to a gene: 4. Germline V lookup: CDR1 SGHNT, CDR2 YYREEE (reference sequence). This CDR3 spans 16 amino acids. This chain's CDR3 is CASSLVSGGNTGELFF. The CDR3 coding sequence is TGTGCCAGCAGCTTGGTGTCAGGGGGAAACACCGGGGAGCTGTTTTTT.

The chain joins TRBV4-3 to TRBJ1-1, with D uncertain. CDR1 and CDR2 (germline): LGHNA, YSLEER. This CDR3 comprises 13 residues. V lost 5 bases and J lost 4, with 11 bases in between. The CDR3, as DNA: TGCGCCAGCAGCGACACGGGCTCCACTGAAGCTTTCTTT. As protein: CASSDTGSTEAFF.

The CDR3 coding sequence is TGCGCCAGCAGCCAAGAACGGGACTTGAGCGGGGAGCTGTTTTTT. It specifies CASSQERDLSGELFF. The V call is TRBV4-3, the J call TRBJ2-2; D is perhaps TRBD2 (6 bases). Germline V gene lookup returns CDR1 LGHNA and CDR2 YSLEER. Trimming cost V 0 bases and J 7 bases, with 12 bases left between them. CDR3 length equals 15 residues.

The V gene is TRBV19, the J gene TRBJ2-2; D unclear. CDR1 LNHDA and CDR2 SQIVND come from the germline V gene (reference sequence). The germline V and J ends were trimmed by 4 bases and 6 bases, with 15 bases remaining between them. The CDR3 contains 15 residues. As DNA, the CDR3 is TGTGCCAGTAGTACCCTCACGCGGTTCTCCGGGGAGCTGTTTTTT. This gives the protein CASSTLTRFSGELFF.

The chain employs TRBV6-6 and TRBJ2-7; maybe TRBD1 (6 bases). The CDR3 is 13 amino acids. Germline-derived CDR1 and CDR2 are MNHNY and SVGAGI (reference sequence). Between the trimmed V and J ends, which lost 4 bases and 3 bases, there was a span of 10 bases. CDR3 nucleotides: TGTGCCAGCAGTTTGGCCAGGGGCTACGAGCAGTACTTC. Translated, it gives CASSLARGYEQYF.

The rearrangement uses TRBV6-1 and TRBJ2-7, with TRBD1 identical over 7 bases. The V gene's germline CDR1 is MNHNS and CDR2 SASEGT. The CDR3 contains 15 residues. V shed 8 bases and J 3 bases; nucleotides not matched to a gene: 13. The CDR3 protein is CASSARDSAHYEQYF. CDR3 nucleotides: TGTGCCAGCTCCGCCCGGGACAGCGCCCACTACGAGCAGTACTTC.